Presented here are 20 T cell receptor beta chains from one specimen sequenced in a study of T-cell memory formation after mild COVID-19. TCRdb called the 5' RACE reads again in MiXCR, with one record for every CDR3 protein. The profile shows 250,000 to 300,000 distinct CDR3 sequences, 15% to 20% of them singletons. The sequenced material came from PBMCs or a T cell subset sorted from them (not recorded which). These TCRs come from a man between 18 and 35 years old who had mild COVID-19 (a few samples of this study predate the infection). Cell type and time point are not known.

J is TRBJ1-1 and V is TRBV12-5; no clear D gene. Germline CDR1 and CDR2: LGHNT and FRNRAP. Trimming shortened V by 1 base and J by 3 bases, and 12 bases separated the two germline ends. This CDR3 comprises 15 residues. CDR3 sequence reads: CASGLGASADTEAFF. The CDR3 DNA reads as TGTGCTAGTGGTTTGGGGGCCTCGGCGGACACTGAAGCTTTCTTT.

This clonotype was seen ten or more times. This rearrangement joins TRBV5-1 to TRBJ2-1, with TRBD2 as a possible D gene (6 bases). Trimming pared 3 bases from V and 0 bases from J, leaving 10 bases between. The CDR3 length is 15 residues. Germline V CDR1 and CDR2: SGHRS, YFSETQ. CDR3 sequence (DNA): TGCGCCAGCAGCTCCGGGACTTACTCCTACAATGAGCAGTTCTTC. This gives the protein CASSSGTYSYNEQFF.

There are a few counts of this clonotype. J is TRBJ2-7 and V is TRBV18, with D tentatively TRBD1 (5 bases). The germline V and J ends were trimmed by 6 bases and 4 bases, with 16 bases remaining between them. The CDR3 extends over 14 amino acids. Germline V gene lookup returns CDR1 KGHSH and CDR2 LQKENI. The CDR3 DNA reads TGTGCCAGCTCGGAACAGGCAGGGAAATACGAGCAGTACGTC. Its translation is CASSEQAGKYEQYV.

CDR3 sequence: CASSYLQSWGYTF. DNA for the CDR3: TGTGCCAGCAGTTACCTCCAGTCCTGGGGCTACACCTTC. The chain joins TRBV6-5 to TRBJ1-2, with D unclear. This CDR3 comprises 13 residues. Germline V gene data show CDR1 as MNHEY and CDR2 as SVGAGI. V was shortened by 2 bases and J by 8 bases, with 12 bases between the two germline ends.

The V and J genes are TRBV7-8 and TRBJ2-6; TRBD1 might be the D (6 bases). The V end lost 5 bases, the J end lost 0 bases, and 14 bases lay between the germline ends. This CDR3 has 17 residues. In germline, CDR1 is SGHVS, CDR2 FQNEAQ. The CDR3 loop reads CASSVRDTLSGANVLTF. Here the CDR3 DNA reads TGTGCCAGCAGCGTCCGGGACACCCTCTCTGGGGCCAACGTCCTGACTTTC.

This chain uses TRBV7-9 with TRBJ1-5, with unresolved D. Germline CDR1 reads SEHNR; CDR2 reads FQNEAQ (reference sequence). The CDR3 totals 15 residues. With 5 bases removed from V and 4 bases from J, the gap between germline ends came to 15 bases. CDR3 bases: TGTGCCAGCAGCCCGGTCGGAGGCCCTAATCAGCCCCAGCATTTT. It is translated as CASSPVGGPNQPQHF.

The sample holds a few counts of this clonotype. V and J are TRBV13 and TRBJ2-5; the match to TRBD1 covers 10 bases. The CDR3 runs 15 residues. The germline gives CDR1 PRHDT, CDR2 FYEKMQ (reference sequence). V trimming: 8 bases; J trimming: 2 bases; junction bases outside the gene matches: 8. In DNA, the CDR3 is TGTGCCAGCCGGCTAGGGGGACAGGGGCAAGAGACCCAGTACTTC. Encoded protein: CASRLGGQGQETQYF.

The V and J genes are TRBV5-1 and TRBJ1-4; no firm D call. There are 15 residues in the CDR3. CDR1 and CDR2 from the germline V gene are SGHRS and YFSETQ. V was cut by 7 bases and J by 2 bases, with 15 bases left in between. CDR3 amino acids: CASRGNPSTNEKLFF. CDR3 DNA sequence: TGCGCCAGCCGAGGGAACCCTTCGACTAATGAAAAACTGTTTTTT.

There are a few counts of this clonotype. V usage is TRBV6-6 and J usage is TRBJ2-4; 9 bases match TRBD1. Germline V gene lookup returns CDR1 MNHNY and CDR2 SVGAGI (reference sequence). CDR3 size: 17 residues. J gave up 2 bases and V 7 bases, and 12 bases lay outside the gene matches. DNA of the CDR3: TGTGCCAGCACCGACGACCGACAGGGGGAGTCCAAAAACATTCAGTACTTC. It encodes CASTDDRQGESKNIQYF.

The genes are TRBV28 and TRBJ1-1; a weak D match, TRBD1 (6 bases). The V gene lost 3 bases and the J gene lost 7 bases, with 9 bases spanning the gap. The CDR3 is 12 residues long. CDR1 is MDHEN, CDR2 SYDVKM, per germline. The CDR3 loop reads CASSFSRGEAFF. In nucleotides, the CDR3 is TGTGCCAGCAGTTTCTCCAGGGGTGAAGCTTTCTTT.

The chain carries TRBV4-1 and TRBJ1-2; D is undetermined. Trimming took 2 bases from V and 4 from J, leaving 17 bases between them. The germline gives CDR1 MGHRA, CDR2 YSYEKL. The CDR3 loop spans 16 amino acids. In DNA form, the CDR3 reads TGCGCCAGCAGCCAACTCGGAGGCGGGGAATTCTATGGCTACACCTTC. Its protein is CASSQLGGGEFYGYTF.

The V and J genes are TRBV11-2 and TRBJ2-3; the match to TRBD1 covers 12 bases. CDR3 length equals 15 residues. Germline assignment: CDR1 SGHAT and CDR2 FQNNGV. V was clipped by 7 bases and J by 11 bases; unmatched bases: 13. The CDR3 nucleotides are TGTGCCAGCACCCGAAACCGGGACAGGGGGCGGTTGCAGTATTTT. Its translation is CASTRNRDRGRLQYF.

The CDR3 nucleotides read TGTGCCAGCAGTTTGACTAGCGGGGGGCTGGAGACCCAGTACTTC. It encodes CASSLTSGGLETQYF. This sequence joins TRBV12-3 or TRBV12-4 and TRBJ2-5; 13 bases fit TRBD2. Trimming at V came to 3 bases and at J to 5 bases, leaving 3 bases not matched to a gene. The CDR3 consists of 15 residues.

This chain connects TRBV29-1 to TRBJ2-2; D ambiguous. Deletions cut 5 bases from V and 7 bases from J, with 14 bases between. Germline values: CDR1 SQVTM, CDR2 ANQGSEA. The CDR3 contains 13 residues. CDR3 in amino acids: CSVYGPLSGELFF. In nucleotides, the CDR3 is TGCAGCGTTTACGGACCGCTTAGCGGGGAGCTGTTTTTT.

The V and J genes are TRBV4-2 and TRBJ1-1; D gene ambiguous. The CDR3 is 16 residues long. Trimming removed 2 bases at V and 2 bases at J, with 15 bases between. Germline CDR1 and CDR2: LGHNA and YNFKEQ. The CDR3 loop is CASSQLSGWENTEAFF. The CDR3 nucleotides read TGTGCCAGCAGCCAACTTTCCGGGTGGGAAAACACTGAAGCTTTCTTT.

This chain uses TRBV12-5 with TRBJ1-2, with 10 bases identical to TRBD1. Per germline, CDR1 LGHNT and CDR2 FRNRAP. The CDR3 length is 17 residues. Germline trimming cut 6 bases from V and 2 bases from J; bases unmatched to any gene: 12. In nucleotides, the CDR3 is TGTGCTAGTGGACCGACGACAGGGGGCTACTCCAACTATGGCTACACCTTC. Its translation: CASGPTTGGYSNYGYTF.

The chain carries TRBV7-9 and TRBJ1-3; D gene uncertain. The V gene's germline CDR1 is SEHNR and CDR2 FQNEAQ (reference sequence). The CDR3 contains 18 residues. The V end lost 3 bases, the J end lost 3 bases, and 21 bases lay between the germline ends. As DNA, the CDR3 is TGTGCCAGCAGCTTTCCAGGTCGGACCCCATCGGATGGAAACACCATATATTTT. It is translated as CASSFPGRTPSDGNTIYF.

This chain links TRBV4-1 with TRBJ2-1, with 10 bases aligning to TRBD2. The germline CDR1 and CDR2 sequences are MGHRA and YSYEKL. The V segment lost 1 base and the J segment 8 bases; nucleotides outside the gene matches: 5. This CDR3 spans 15 amino acids. As DNA, the CDR3 is TGCGCCAGCAGCCAAGGACATCTAGCGGGGGATGAGCAGTTCTTC. Translated, it gives CASSQGHLAGDEQFF.

This clonotype was seen a handful of times. The chain carries TRBV6-2 or TRBV6-3 and TRBJ2-7; 13 bases are shared with TRBD2. The V gene's germline CDR1 is MNHEY and CDR2 SVGEGT. The junction had 15 bases not matched to a gene; V was cut back by 4 bases and J by 6 bases. The CDR3 sequence is 18 residues long. CDR3 sequence: CASSSWTSGGRRAGEQYF. In nucleotides, the CDR3 is TGTGCCAGCAGTTCCTGGACTAGCGGGGGCCGAAGAGCAGGCGAGCAGTACTTC.

Only a few counts were recorded for this clonotype. The V and J genes are TRBV30 and TRBJ2-2, with D possibly matching TRBD2 (7 bases). The germline CDR1 and CDR2 sequences are GTSNPN and SVGIG (reference sequence). The CDR3 totals 15 residues. Trimming pared 3 bases from V and 0 bases from J, leaving 11 bases between. This CDR3 is CAWRGGDANTGELFF. The CDR3 region has the DNA TGTGCCTGGAGAGGGGGGGACGCGAACACCGGGGAGCTGTTTTTT.